This T cell receptor (beta chain) derives from a study of metastatic and nonmetastatic thyroid tumors. Study information: Repertoires from malignant and benign thyroid patients were compared across blood and tumor or nodule tissue.

In the study's own analysis: The distant-metastasis classifier for papillary thyroid cancer was built from CDR3 differences across clinicopathological groups. TCRdb reanalyzed the PCR reads with MiXCR. The V and J calls follow TCRdb's processing rather than the paper's. This sample has tens of thousands of clones; approximately 15% occur once, and the top ten carry just under 3%. The V and J ends lost 5 bases and 3 bases respectively, with 11 bases between them. The germline CDR1 and CDR2 sequences are LNHDA and SQIVND (reference sequence). CDR3 length equals 13 residues. This clone was counted ten times or more. Thyroid surgery was preceded by no treatment in any patient.

This clonotype originated in a female donor with papillary thyroid cancer or a benign thyroid nodule (not recorded which). Some clones in this sample may be carry-over from other donors' samples. V usage is TRBV19 and J usage is TRBJ2-7; D may be TRBD2 (6 bases). Sequenced input: blood. The CDR3 DNA reads as TGTGCCAGTAGTCTCCAGGGAGGCTACGAGCAGTACTTC. Its protein product is CASSLQGGYEQYF. The variable domain in full, completed from reference TRBV19 and TRBJ2-7, reads DGGITQSPKYLFRKEGQNVTLSCEQNLNHDAMYWYRQDPGQGLRLIYYSQIVNDFQKGDIAEGYSVSREKKESFPLTVTSAQKNPTAFYLCASSLQGGYEQYFGPGTRLTVT.